The sequence of this TCR beta chain was determined in a study of radiation and T cells in renal cell carcinoma. Study-level information: Nephrectomy followed 15 Gy stereotactic body radiation by 4 weeks. The study, taken as a whole, reports: From baseline, blood top tumor clonotypes peaked at 2 weeks post-radiation.

On this clone itself: Antigen specificity is unknown.

Time point in this sample: blood 2 weeks post-SBRT. Treatment given: 15 Gy SBRT to primary tumor, nephrectomy 4 weeks later. Radiation-treated patients gave blood at baseline, week 2 and week 4. Clear cell pathology was present in this patient's renal cell carcinoma. The assay was immunoSEQ multiplex PCR, and TCRdb's table has in-frame clones only and misses some. The sample carries about 130,000 clones, around four fifths recorded once. From germline, CDR1 is SGHAT and CDR2 FQNNGV. The V gene lost 4 bases and the J gene lost 2 bases, with 4 bases spanning the gap. The CDR3 is 12 residues long. The specimen comprised blood, sampled from a patient whose treatment included radiotherapy and nephrectomy. This chain uses TRBV11-2 with TRBJ2-3, with unresolved D. The source of this sequence is a woman in her sixties with renal cell carcinoma. This CDR3 is CASSWNTDTQYF. Written as DNA, the CDR3 is TGTGCCAGCAGCTGGAACACAGATACGCAGTATTTT. Variable domain in full (rest from reference TRBV11-2 and TRBJ2-3): EAGVAQSPRYKIIEKRQSVAFWCNPISGHATLYWYQQILGQGPKLLIQFQNNGVVDDSQLPKDRFSAERLKGVDSTLKIQPAKLEDSAVYLCASSWNTDTQYFGPGTRLTVL.